The present entry profiles one T cell receptor beta chain with its context. These data belong to a study of Graves' ophthalmopathy and Graves' hyperthyroidism. Aged 18 to 65, hyperthyroidism patients had been newly diagnosed, with under 2 months' duration. In this cohort, patients with other autoimmune diseases, uncontrolled infections, pregnancy or lactation were excluded. V was clipped by 5 bases and J by 5 bases, with 19 bases between them. Germline V gene sequence: CDR1 MGHDK, CDR2 SYGVNS. CDR3 size: 15 residues. Amplified TCR beta CDR3 regions were obtained using RNA transcripts as template. An opening RT-PCR round employed HTBI primers and preceded a second-round multiplex PCR. In TCRdb, the multiplex PCR reads were re-called with MiXCR into one record per CDR3 protein. Altogether around 1,000,000 distinct CDR3 sequences are present, 35% to 40% being singletons, with the ten largest covering 11%.

V gene TRBV25-1 combines with J gene TRBJ2-7; tentative D call: TRBD1 (5 bases). This receptor was identified in an adult man with Graves' hyperthyroidism. The sample comprised peripheral blood or thyroid tissue (not recorded which). The CDR3 here is CASSYSAGLFNEQYF. The DNA of the CDR3 is TGTGCCAGCAGTTACTCCGCAGGGCTTTTTAACGAGCAGTACTTC.